This paragraph covers one TCR beta chain sequence. No antigen is known for it. TCRbeta library preparation incorporated unique molecular identifiers. TCRdb analysed the PCR reads with MiXCR anew, one entry per CDR3 protein. The sample holds some 130,000 distinct CDR3 sequences; roughly 9% are singletons and the top ten take around 24%. The J segment lost 0 bases and the V segment lost 1 base, leaving 5 bases of the junction unmatched. Germline CDR1 SGHRS, CDR2 YFSETQ. The CDR3 is 18 amino acids. The source of the sample is a study of T-cell reconstitution after alpha-beta-depleted transplantation in children. Overall study results and limits: Most T-cell counts and diversity one year after the transplant came from T cells that were newly produced.

The sample was PBMCs, mostly from graft donor cells, taken 180 days after TCRalphabeta/CD19-depleted stem cell transplant. The chain carries TRBV5-1 and TRBJ2-1; 12 bases line up with TRBD2. This receptor was identified in a girl under two years old who had a stem cell transplant for combined immunodeficiency, so the T cells may come from the graft donor. CDR3 sequence reads: CASSLRLTSGSSYNEQFF. CDR3 bases: TGCGCCAGCAGCTTGCGATTGACTAGCGGGAGCTCCTACAATGAGCAGTTCTTC.